A selection of T cell receptor beta chains follows, all from one sample in a study of response to subunit inactivated influenza vaccine. TCRdb independently ran MiXCR on the RT-PCR reads; one entry per CDR3 protein. This table holds roughly 170,000 distinct CDR3 sequences, about 9.3% found once. This material consisted of non-naive T cells sorted from PBMCs, taken on the day of vaccination. These receptors all come from a man between 50 and 59 years old who received an inactivated influenza vaccine. CDR3s include the opening cysteine and the closing phenylalanine or tryptophan. A D gene is named only where the DNA matches it firmly. Clone size is given for some rows only: seen once, a few or many times, or a class if the clone is expanded.

abundance,v_gene,j_gene,d_gene,CDR3nt,CDR3aa
.,TRBV6-1,TRBJ1-6,.,TGTGCCAGCACAGGCAGCTCCTATAATTCACCCCTCCCCTTT,CASTGSSYNSPLPF
.,TRBV12-3/TRBV12-4,TRBJ2-6,.,TGTGCCAGTAGTTGGGGCCCAAACTATTTCTCTGGGGCCAACGTCCTGACTTTC,CASSWGPNYFSGANVLTF
many,TRBV12-3/TRBV12-4,TRBJ2-5,.,TGTGCCAGCAGTCTTGTTTCAGGAGAGACCCAGTACTTC,CASSLVSGETQYF
many,TRBV6-2/TRBV6-3,TRBJ2-7,.,TGTGCCAGCCGCTTGCCAGGGGAGGACGAGCAGTACTTC,CASRLPGEDEQYF
few,TRBV5-1,TRBJ2-1,TRBD1,TGCGCCAGCAGCTGGGACGGACAGGGCAATGAGCAGTTCTTC,CASSWDGQGNEQFF
few,TRBV28,TRBJ2-7,.,TGTGCCAGCAGTTTAAGGCTCAGGGATCCCCCCGAGCAGTACTTC,CASSLRLRDPPEQYF
few,TRBV14,TRBJ1-6,TRBD1,TGTGCCAGCAGCCCCTTCCGTGGGACAGGCTATAATTCACCCCTCCACTTT,CASSPFRGTGYNSPLHF
few,TRBV4-3,TRBJ1-2,.,TGCGCCAGCAGCCAAGACAGGGACTATGGCTACACCTTC,CASSQDRDYGYTF
few,TRBV11-1,TRBJ2-5,TRBD1,TGTGCCAGCAGCCTGGGGACAGGGGTGCTAAGACCGACCCAGTACTTC,CASSLGTGVLRPTQYF
.,TRBV5-5,TRBJ2-7,.,TGTGCCAGCAGCCCCCCAGAAAACGAGCAGTACTTC,CASSPPENEQYF
many,TRBV29-1,TRBJ2-7,.,TGCAGCGTTCTTGACTCCTACGAGCAGTACTTC,CSVLDSYEQYF
.,TRBV19,TRBJ1-1,TRBD1,TGTGCCAGTAGTCTCCCCGGACAGGGAGTGGGCACTGAAGCTTTCTTT,CASSLPGQGVGTEAFF
few,TRBV11-1,TRBJ2-1,TRBD2,TGTGCCAGCAGTAGAAGTAGCGGGAGGTTCGAGGAGCAGTTCTTC,CASSRSSGRFEEQFF
many,TRBV12-3/TRBV12-4,TRBJ1-1,.,TGTGCCAGCAGCAAGACAGCCCTTGAAGCTTTCTTT,CASSKTALEAFF
few,TRBV29-1,TRBJ2-3,.,TGCAGCGTCGGACGTGGGGGCGCAGATACGCAGTATTTT,CSVGRGGADTQYF
few,TRBV6-2/TRBV6-3,TRBJ2-2,.,TGTGCCAGCAGTTACGGAGTAGCCACCGGGGAGCTGTTTTTT,CASSYGVATGELFF
many,TRBV20-1,TRBJ2-1,.,TGCAGTGCTAGAGGGGCAGTGGGCATCGGGGAGCAGTTCTTC,CSARGAVGIGEQFF
many,TRBV3-1,TRBJ1-2,TRBD1,TGTGCCAGCAGCCAGACAGGGGGTGGCTACACCTTC,CASSQTGGGYTF
few,TRBV28,TRBJ1-2,TRBD1,TGTGCCAGCAGTTTGGCCCACAGGGGGCAATATGGCTACACCTTC,CASSLAHRGQYGYTF
few,TRBV18,TRBJ1-1,.,TGTGCCAGCTCACTCCAGGGGGAAGCTTTCTTT,CASSLQGEAFF
.,TRBV7-2,TRBJ2-3,TRBD2,TGTGCCAGCAGCTCTCCTAGCGGGGGCACGTATACGCAGTATTTT,CASSSPSGGTYTQYF
many,TRBV7-2,TRBJ2-1,TRBD1,TGTGCCAGCAGCGGAGCCGGGACAGGCACCTACAATGAGCAGTTCTTC,CASSGAGTGTYNEQFF